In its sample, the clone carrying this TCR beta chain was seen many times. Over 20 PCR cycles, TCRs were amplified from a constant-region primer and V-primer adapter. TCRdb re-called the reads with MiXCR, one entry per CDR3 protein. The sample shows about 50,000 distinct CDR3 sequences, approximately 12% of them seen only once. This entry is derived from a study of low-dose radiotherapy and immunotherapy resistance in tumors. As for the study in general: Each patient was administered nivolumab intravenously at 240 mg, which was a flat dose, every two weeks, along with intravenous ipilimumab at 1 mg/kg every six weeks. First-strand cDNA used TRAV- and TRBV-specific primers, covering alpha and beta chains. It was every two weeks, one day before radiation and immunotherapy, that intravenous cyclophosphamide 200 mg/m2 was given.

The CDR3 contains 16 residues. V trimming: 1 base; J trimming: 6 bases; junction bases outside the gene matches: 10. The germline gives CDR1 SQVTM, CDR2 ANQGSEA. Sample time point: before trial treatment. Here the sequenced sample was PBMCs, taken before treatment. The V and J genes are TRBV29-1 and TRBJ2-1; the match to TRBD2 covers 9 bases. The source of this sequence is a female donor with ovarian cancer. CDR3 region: CSVEVGQAGGRNEQFF. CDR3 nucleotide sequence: TGCAGCGTTGAAGTGGGTCAGGCGGGAGGGCGCAATGAGCAGTTCTTC.